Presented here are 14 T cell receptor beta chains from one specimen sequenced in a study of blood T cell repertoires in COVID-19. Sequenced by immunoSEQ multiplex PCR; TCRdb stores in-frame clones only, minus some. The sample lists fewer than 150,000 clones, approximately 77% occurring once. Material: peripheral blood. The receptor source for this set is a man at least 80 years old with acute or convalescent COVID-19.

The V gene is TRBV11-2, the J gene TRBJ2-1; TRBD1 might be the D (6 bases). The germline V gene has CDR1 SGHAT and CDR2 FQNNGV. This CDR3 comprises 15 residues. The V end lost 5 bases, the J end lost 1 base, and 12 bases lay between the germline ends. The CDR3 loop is CASSTRTESYNEQFF. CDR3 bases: TGTGCCAGCAGCACCCGGACAGAATCCTACAATGAGCAGTTCTTC.

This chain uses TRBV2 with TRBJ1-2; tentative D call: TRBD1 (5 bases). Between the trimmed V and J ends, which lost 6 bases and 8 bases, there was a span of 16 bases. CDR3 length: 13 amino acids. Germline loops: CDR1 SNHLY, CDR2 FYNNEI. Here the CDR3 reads CASRTWGREGYTF. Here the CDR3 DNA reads TGTGCCAGCAGGACGTGGGGCAGGGAAGGCTACACCTTC.

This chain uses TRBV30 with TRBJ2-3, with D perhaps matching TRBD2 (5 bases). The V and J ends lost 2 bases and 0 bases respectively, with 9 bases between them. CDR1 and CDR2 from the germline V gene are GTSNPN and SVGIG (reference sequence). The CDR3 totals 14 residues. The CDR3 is CAWSRGTSTDTQYF. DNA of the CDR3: TGTGCCTGGAGTCGGGGAACTAGCACAGATACGCAGTATTTT.

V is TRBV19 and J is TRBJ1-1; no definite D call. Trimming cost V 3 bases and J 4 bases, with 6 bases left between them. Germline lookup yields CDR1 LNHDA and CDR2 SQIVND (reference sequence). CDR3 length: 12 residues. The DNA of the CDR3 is TGTGCCAGTAGTATTGCGGGCACTGAAGCTTTCTTT. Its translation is CASSIAGTEAFF.

This CDR3 reads CASSLGTSGTDTQYF. The CDR3 DNA sequence: TGTGCCAGCAGCTTGGGGACTAGCGGCACAGATACGCAGTATTTT. The chain combines TRBV5-4 with TRBJ2-3, with 9 positions matching TRBD2. J lost 1 base, V lost 0 bases, and 0 bases had no gene match. Germline values: CDR1 SGHNT, CDR2 YYREEE (reference sequence). This CDR3 has 15 residues. The whole variable domain, filled in from reference TRBV5-4 and TRBJ2-3, reads ETGVTQSPTHLIKTRGQQVTLRCSSQSGHNTVSWYQQALGQGPQFIFQYYREEENGRGNFPPRFSGLQFPNYSSELNVNALELDDSALYLCASSLGTSGTDTQYFGPGTRLTVL.

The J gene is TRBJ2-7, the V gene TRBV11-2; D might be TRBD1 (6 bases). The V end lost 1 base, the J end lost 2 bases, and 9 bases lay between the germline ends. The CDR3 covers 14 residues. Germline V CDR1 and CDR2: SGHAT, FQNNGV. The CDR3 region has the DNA TGTGCCAGCAGCTTAGGGACAGTTACCTACGAGCAGTACTTC. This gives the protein CASSLGTVTYEQYF. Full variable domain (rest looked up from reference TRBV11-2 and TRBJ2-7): EAGVAQSPRYKIIEKRQSVAFWCNPISGHATLYWYQQILGQGPKLLIQFQNNGVVDDSQLPKDRFSAERLKGVDSTLKIQPAKLEDSAVYLCASSLGTVTYEQYFGPGTRLTVT.

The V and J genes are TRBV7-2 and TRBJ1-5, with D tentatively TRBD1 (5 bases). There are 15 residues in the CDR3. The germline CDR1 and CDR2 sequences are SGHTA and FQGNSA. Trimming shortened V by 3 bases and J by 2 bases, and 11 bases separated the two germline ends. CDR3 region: CASSFDGGGNQPQHF. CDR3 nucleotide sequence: TGTGCCAGCAGCTTCGACGGGGGAGGCAATCAGCCCCAGCATTTT.

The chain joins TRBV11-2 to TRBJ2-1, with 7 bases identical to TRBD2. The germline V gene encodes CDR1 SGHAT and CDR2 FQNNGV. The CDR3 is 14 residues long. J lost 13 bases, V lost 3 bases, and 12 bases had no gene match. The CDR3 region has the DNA TGTGCCAGCAGCTTGGGGGGGAAAACGTGGGGACAGTTCTTC. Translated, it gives CASSLGGKTWGQFF.

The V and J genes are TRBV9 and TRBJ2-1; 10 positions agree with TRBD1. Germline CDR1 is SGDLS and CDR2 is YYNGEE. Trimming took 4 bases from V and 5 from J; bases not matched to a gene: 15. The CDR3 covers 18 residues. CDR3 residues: CASSSIRQGAISNNEQFF. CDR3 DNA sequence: TGTGCCAGCAGCTCCATCCGACAGGGGGCCATTTCGAACAATGAGCAGTTCTTC.

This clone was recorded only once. Here the CDR3 reads CASSPPGGWVTEAFF. The CDR3 DNA sequence: TGTGCCAGCAGCCCACCCGGGGGGTGGGTAACTGAAGCTTTCTTT. The rearrangement joins TRBV7-9 to TRBJ1-1; the D gene is possibly TRBD1 (5 bases). V lost 5 bases to trimming and J lost 5 bases, with 18 bases between them. The CDR3 contains 15 residues. In germline, CDR1 is SEHNR, CDR2 FQNEAQ (reference sequence). The full variable domain, in which reference TRBV7-9 and TRBJ1-1 provide the parts outside the CDR3, is DTGVSQNPRHKITKRGQNVTFRCDPISEHNRLYWYRQTLGQGPEFLTYFQNEAQLEKSRLLSDRFSAERPKGSFSTLEIQRTEQGDSAMYLCASSPPGGWVTEAFFGQGTRLTVV.

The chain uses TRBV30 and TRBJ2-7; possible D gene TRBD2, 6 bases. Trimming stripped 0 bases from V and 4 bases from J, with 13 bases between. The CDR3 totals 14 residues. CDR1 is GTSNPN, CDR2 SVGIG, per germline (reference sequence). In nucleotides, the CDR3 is TGTGCCTGGAGTGTCGGGGCAGGGAGGTACGAGCAGTACTTC. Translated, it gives CAWSVGAGRYEQYF.

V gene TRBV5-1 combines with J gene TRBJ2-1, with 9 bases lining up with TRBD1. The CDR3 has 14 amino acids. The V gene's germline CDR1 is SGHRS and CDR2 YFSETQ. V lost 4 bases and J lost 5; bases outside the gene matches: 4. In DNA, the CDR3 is TGCGCCAGCAGCGGGACAGGGCCTAACAATGAGCAGTTCTTC. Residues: CASSGTGPNNEQFF.

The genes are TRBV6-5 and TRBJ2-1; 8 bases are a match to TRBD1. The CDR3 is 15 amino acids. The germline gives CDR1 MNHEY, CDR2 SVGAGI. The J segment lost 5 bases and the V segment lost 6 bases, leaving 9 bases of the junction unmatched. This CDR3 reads CASRITGGPNNEQFF. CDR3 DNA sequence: TGTGCCAGCAGAATCACAGGGGGACCCAACAATGAGCAGTTCTTC.

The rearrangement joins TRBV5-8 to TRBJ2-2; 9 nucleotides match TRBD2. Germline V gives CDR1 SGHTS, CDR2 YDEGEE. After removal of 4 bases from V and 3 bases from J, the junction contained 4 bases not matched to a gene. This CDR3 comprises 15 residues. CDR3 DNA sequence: TGTGCCAGCAGCGGGACTAGCAGAGACACCGGGGAGCTGTTTTTT. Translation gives CASSGTSRDTGELFF. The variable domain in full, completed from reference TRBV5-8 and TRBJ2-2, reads EAGVTQSPTHLIKTRGQQATLRCSPISGHTSVYWYQQALGLGLQFLLWYDEGEERNRGNFPPRFSGRQFPNYSSELNVNALELEDSALYLCASSGTSRDTGELFFGEGSRLTVL.